This TCR beta chain was captured by sequencing in a study of siplizumab effects on memory and regulatory T cells. The repertoire was sequenced with immunoSEQ multiplex PCR; TCRdb's copy has only in-frame clones and lacks some. The sample lists 100,000 or so clones, under 95% occurring once. Germline CDR1 reads SGHNT; CDR2 reads YENEEA. The V gene lost 8 bases and the J gene lost 1 base, with 11 bases spanning the gap. The CDR3 is 13 residues long. This clonotype was sampled from a human donor in good health. J is TRBJ1-1 and V is TRBV11-3; D gene unclear. Material: CD4+ T cells sorted from blood. The CDR3 protein is CASSQRRNTEAFF. CDR3 sequence (DNA): TGTGCCAGCTCCCAACGTAGGAACACTGAAGCTTTCTTT.